Following are 20 T cell receptor beta chains from one sample sequenced in a study of Ad26.COV2.S vaccination and SARS-CoV-2 variants. Described treatment: some 20 received Ad26.COV2.S at low or high dose, single or two shots; a few received placebo; per-sample allocation not given. At day 63 after the first vaccine or placebo injection, samples were drawn. Here immunoSEQ multiplex PCR was the method, and the copy in TCRdb shows in-frame clones only, minus some. The table shows approximately 410,000 clones, with roughly 90% occurring only once. The material sequenced was peripheral blood, taken in a trial of Ad26.COV2.S vaccine versus placebo. Every receptor here comes from a person between 18 and 65 years old who received the Ad26.COV2.S COVID-19 vaccine or a placebo.

The rearrangement links TRBV6-5 to TRBJ2-3, with a possible D match to TRBD1 (6 bases). V was pared by 6 bases and J by 7 bases, with 14 bases between. Germline V gene data show CDR1 as MNHEY and CDR2 as SVGAGI. The CDR3 length is 13 residues. The CDR3, as DNA: TGTGCCAGCAGCCAGGGGACGCCCCATACGCAGTATTTT. It translates to CASSQGTPHTQYF.

V gene TRBV6-5 combines with J gene TRBJ2-1; possible D gene TRBD1, 5 bases. This CDR3 comprises 15 residues. Germline V gives CDR1 MNHEY, CDR2 SVGAGI. Deletions cut 5 bases from V and 2 bases from J, with 13 bases between. DNA of the CDR3: TGTGCCAGCAGTCCTATAGCCAGGGCCTACAATGAGCAGTTCTTC. This sequence encodes CASSPIARAYNEQFF.

This chain connects TRBV27 to TRBJ2-1; possibly TRBD1 or TRBD2 for D (5 bases each). Germline CDR1 MNHEY, CDR2 SMNVEV (reference sequence). Between the trimmed V and J ends, which lost 10 bases and 2 bases, there was a span of 18 bases. The CDR3 runs to 15 residues. The CDR3 DNA reads as TGTGCCACCGAGTCGTGGGGGACCCCCTACAATGAGCAGTTCTTC. This gives the protein CATESWGTPYNEQFF.

V usage is TRBV2 and J usage is TRBJ1-4; tentatively, D is TRBD1 (5 bases). Germline CDR1 is SNHLY and CDR2 is FYNNEI. CDR3 size: 16 residues. The germline V and J ends were trimmed by 4 bases and 0 bases, with 12 bases remaining between them. The CDR3 loop is CASSGVWGATNEKLFF. CDR3 coding DNA: TGTGCCAGCAGTGGCGTGTGGGGGGCAACTAATGAAAAACTGTTTTTT. The full variable domain, in which reference TRBV2 and TRBJ1-4 provide the parts outside the CDR3, is EPEVTQTPSHQVTQMGQEVILRCVPISNHLYFYWYRQILGQKVEFLVSFYNNEISEKSEIFDDQFSVERPDGSNFTLKIRSTKLEDSAMYFCASSGVWGATNEKLFFGSGTQLSVL.

The gene calls are TRBV12-3 or TRBV12-4 and TRBJ1-5, with D uncertain. CDR3 size: 12 residues. Trimming shortened V by 5 bases and J by 7 bases, and 9 bases separated the two germline ends. The CDR3 bases are TGTGCCAGCAGTCCCCCCATGCAGCCCCAGCATTTT. This codes for CASSPPMQPQHF.

V and J are TRBV6-2 or TRBV6-3 and TRBJ1-5, with 9 bases that match TRBD1. J gave up 7 bases and V 5 bases, and 9 bases lay outside the gene matches. CDR3 size: 15 residues. Germline V gene sequence: CDR1 MNHEY, CDR2 SVGEGT. In DNA form, the CDR3 reads TGTGCCAGCAGTCTGCTCCGGGACAGGGCCCAGCCCCAGCATTTT. Its translation: CASSLLRDRAQPQHF.

This chain links TRBV18 with TRBJ2-1; D gene uncertain. V lost 6 bases and J lost 0, with 6 bases in between. Germline V gene data show CDR1 as KGHSH and CDR2 as LQKENI. There are 13 residues in the CDR3. The chain's CDR3 is CASSLSSYNEQFF. The CDR3 DNA sequence: TGTGCCAGCTCGCTAAGCTCCTACAATGAGCAGTTCTTC.

The chain combines TRBV5-4 with TRBJ2-3, with a possible D match to TRBD2 (7 bases). The ends were cut back, 5 bases at V and 9 bases at J, with 19 bases in the middle. Germline-derived CDR1 and CDR2 are SGHNT and YYREEE (reference sequence). The CDR3 is 14 residues long. The CDR3 loop is CASRPGGPGWTQYF. CDR3 DNA: TGTGCCAGCAGACCGGGGGGCCCGGGGTGGACGCAGTATTTT.

The J gene is TRBJ1-4, the V gene TRBV30; D possibly corresponds to TRBD1 (6 bases). The CDR3 extends over 13 amino acids. Germline lookup yields CDR1 GTSNPN and CDR2 SVGIG (reference sequence). The V end lost 4 bases, the J end lost 6 bases, and 12 bases lay between the germline ends. The CDR3 loop reads CAWTLQGDEKLFF. The CDR3 DNA sequence: TGTGCCTGGACTCTACAGGGAGATGAAAAACTGTTTTTT.

The chain couples TRBV19 to TRBJ1-1, with D uncertain. The V end was cut by 3 bases, the J end by 1 base, with 3 bases between. Germline V gene lookup returns CDR1 LNHDA and CDR2 SQIVND (reference sequence). The CDR3 is 12 amino acids. CDR3 residues: CASSIQNTEAFF. Written as DNA, the CDR3 is TGTGCCAGTAGTATCCAGAACACTGAAGCTTTCTTT.

This chain links TRBV19 with TRBJ1-6, with D unresolved. The CDR3 loop spans 17 amino acids. V gave up 3 bases and J gave up 2 bases, with 14 bases separating them. Germline V gene sequence: CDR1 LNHDA, CDR2 SQIVND (reference sequence). CDR3 sequence: CASSIARTETYNSPLHF. The CDR3, as DNA: TGTGCCAGTAGTATTGCGAGGACGGAGACCTATAATTCACCCCTCCACTTT.

This chain joins TRBV7-2 and TRBJ2-7; a weak D match, TRBD2 (6 bases). Between the trimmed V and J ends, which lost 4 bases and 0 bases, there was a span of 13 bases. CDR1 and CDR2 from the germline V gene are SGHTA and FQGNSA. The CDR3 has 15 amino acids. The chain's CDR3 is CASSSRTTGSYEQYF. The CDR3 bases are TGTGCCAGCAGCTCCAGGACTACCGGCTCCTACGAGCAGTACTTC.

This clone was detected only once. V usage is TRBV3-1 (or the pseudogene TRBV3-2) and J usage is TRBJ2-1, with 10 bases aligning to TRBD2. Trimming removed 3 bases from V and 9 bases from J; junction bases left unmatched: 5. The CDR3 runs to 14 residues. Germline V lookup: CDR1 LGHDT, CDR2 YNNKEL (reference sequence). This CDR3 is CASSQSGGAAEQFF. The CDR3 nucleotides read TGTGCCAGCAGCCAGAGCGGGGGGGCCGCTGAGCAGTTCTTC.

The chain links TRBV28 to TRBJ2-2; no clear D gene. This CDR3 comprises 14 residues. Deletions cut 1 base from V and 8 bases from J, with 11 bases between. The V gene's germline CDR1 is MDHEN and CDR2 SYDVKM. CDR3 sequence (DNA): TGTGCCAGCAGTTTATTCGGTCCAATTGGGGAGCTGTTTTTT. Encoded protein: CASSLFGPIGELFF.

The chain has TRBV30 and TRBJ2-6; D gene unclear. Germline CDR1 GTSNPN, CDR2 SVGIG (reference sequence). The CDR3 has 13 amino acids. Trimming took off 3 bases at V and 2 bases at J, with 5 bases between the two ends. This chain's CDR3 is CAWRLPGANVLTF. CDR3 nucleotide sequence: TGTGCCTGGAGGTTACCTGGGGCCAACGTCCTGACTTTC.

The sample holds one count of this clone. CDR3 in DNA: TGTGCCAGTAGTACCAACAGGGGGCAAGGCAATCAGCCCCAGCATTTT. Its translation: CASSTNRGQGNQPQHF. The chain joins TRBV19 to TRBJ1-5; TRBD1 matches at 9 bases. The CDR3 runs to 16 residues. The J segment lost 2 bases and the V segment lost 4 bases, leaving 6 bases of the junction unmatched. Looked up from germline, CDR1 is LNHDA and CDR2 is SQIVND (reference sequence).

The rearrangement uses TRBV5-1 and TRBJ1-1, with D perhaps matching TRBD1 (6 bases). The V end was cut by 3 bases, the J end by 5 bases, with 14 bases between. The CDR3 sequence is 14 residues long. Germline V gene sequence: CDR1 SGHRS, CDR2 YFSETQ. CDR3 residues: CASSSTTGPTEAFF. The CDR3 DNA reads TGCGCCAGCAGCTCGACCACAGGGCCAACTGAAGCTTTCTTT. The full variable domain, with the rest looked up from reference TRBV5-1 and TRBJ1-1, is KAGVTQTPRYLIKTRGQQVTLSCSPISGHRSVSWYQQTPGQGLQFLFEYFSETQRNKGNFPGRFSGRQFSNSRSEMNVSTLELGDSALYLCASSSTTGPTEAFFGQGTRLTVV.

This clone came up once. The V and J genes are TRBV5-8 and TRBJ1-2; a possible D gene is TRBD1 (5 bases). The CDR3 totals 12 residues. V lost 4 bases to trimming and J lost 3 bases, with 7 bases between them. CDR1 is SGHTS and CDR2 is YDEGEE in the germline V gene. This CDR3 is CASSQGHYGYTF. CDR3 coding DNA: TGTGCCAGCAGCCAGGGACACTATGGCTACACCTTC.

The chain joins TRBV10-3 to TRBJ2-1, with D perhaps matching TRBD1 (5 bases). Germline V gene data show CDR1 as ENHRY and CDR2 as SYGVKD. V was shortened by 2 bases and J by 0 bases, with 5 bases between the two germline ends. This CDR3 region has 14 residues. The CDR3 loop reads CAISEGASYNEQFF. As DNA, the CDR3 is TGTGCCATCAGTGAGGGGGCCTCCTACAATGAGCAGTTCTTC.

The CDR3: CASSFDWVVAEAFF. DNA of the CDR3: TGTGCCAGCAGTTTCGATTGGGTTGTAGCTGAAGCTTTCTTT. The V gene is TRBV28, the J gene TRBJ1-1; D gene unclear. The CDR3 is made up of 14 amino acids. In germline, CDR1 is MDHEN, CDR2 SYDVKM. V lost 3 bases and J 6 bases, leaving 14 bases between the germline ends.